This entry concerns a single T cell receptor (beta chain). The data were obtained in a study of blood T cell repertoires in COVID-19. Study-level background: Sites in the United States, Italy and Spain provided acute and convalescent COVID-19 samples.

The table came from immunoSEQ multiplex PCR; TCRdb's copy has only in-frame clones and leaves some out. The table lists about 160,000 clones, around 93% of them singletons, with 3.5% to 5% in the top ten. CDR3 length: 15 amino acids. Germline CDR1 is ENHRY and CDR2 is SYGVKD. Unmatched junction bases numbered 13, after V lost 8 bases and J lost 4 bases. What was sequenced was peripheral blood. This receptor was taken from a woman between 45 and 65 years old with acute or convalescent COVID-19. This chain links TRBV10-3 with TRBJ2-7; 8 nucleotides agree with TRBD2. CDR3 loop: CAIREGPRLDYEQYF. For the CDR3, the DNA is TGTGCCATCCGGGAGGGACCCCGTCTTGATTACGAGCAGTACTTC.